These 28 T cell receptor beta chains were sequenced from one sample in a study of beta chain features in type 1 diabetes. Expressed TCRB transcripts were sequenced because the entire RNA isolate underwent reverse transcription. Only in-frame clones appear in the TCRdb table, and some are missing; sequencing was by immunoSEQ multiplex PCR. Of 600,000 or so clones listed, around 15% were seen once; the top ten hold approximately 0.042%. Their specific antigens are unknown. Study findings and constraints: Moderately but significantly shorter TCRB CDR3s were found in Type 1 diabetes patients in all four CD4+ subsets.

Sequenced material: naive CD4+ T cells from blood. The receptors derive from a man younger than 35 with type 1 diabetes.

The J gene is TRBJ2-3, the V gene TRBV30; D remains ambiguous. V was cut by 3 bases and J by 7 bases, with 11 bases left in between. The germline V gene has CDR1 GTSNPN and CDR2 SVGIG (reference sequence). The CDR3 runs to 12 residues. CDR3 in amino acids: CAWRVGGYTQYF. The CDR3 DNA is TGTGCCTGGAGAGTGGGTGGTTATACGCAGTATTTT.

This clone was counted between two and nine times. The rearrangement joins TRBV18 to TRBJ2-1; 9 bases are a match to TRBD1. Looked up from germline, CDR1 is KGHSH and CDR2 is LQKENI. The CDR3 has 16 amino acids. Trimming took 6 bases from V and 0 from J; bases not matched to a gene: 6. The DNA of the CDR3 is TGTGCCAGCTCCCCGCTACAGGGGGCCTCCTACAATGAGCAGTTCTTC. Its translation is CASSPLQGASYNEQFF.

This clone has a handful of counts. In the same sample, other DNA sequences code for this CDR3. This rearrangement joins TRBV7-9 to TRBJ1-3, with no clear D. Trimming pared 2 bases from V and 4 bases from J, leaving 3 bases between. The CDR3 extends over 12 amino acids. The germline V gene encodes CDR1 SEHNR and CDR2 FQNEAQ (reference sequence). The CDR3 sequence is CASSLSGNTIYF. CDR3 coding DNA: TGTGCCAGCAGCTTATCGGGAAACACCATATATTTT.

This clone appeared a few times. J is TRBJ2-5 and V is TRBV7-9, with 8 nucleotides matching TRBD1. This CDR3 spans 14 amino acids. V was clipped by 4 bases and J by 5 bases; unmatched bases: 6. Looked up from germline, CDR1 is SEHNR and CDR2 is FQNEAQ (reference sequence). CDR3: CASSSQGGRETQYF. CDR3 bases: TGTGCCAGCAGCTCACAGGGGGGCCGGGAGACCCAGTACTTC.

The chain joins TRBV6-5 to TRBJ1-4; TRBD1 is a possible D gene (5 bases). There are 13 residues in the CDR3. The V and J ends lost 1 base and 8 bases respectively, with 8 bases between them. Germline CDR1 is MNHEY and CDR2 is SVGAGI. In nucleotides, the CDR3 is TGTGCCAGCAGTTACTTCGCAGGGGAAAAACTGTTTTTT. Protein sequence: CASSYFAGEKLFF.

This chain uses TRBV5-1 with TRBJ2-3, with a tentative D call TRBD1 (5 bases). Germline V lookup: CDR1 SGHRS, CDR2 YFSETQ. The V end was cut by 0 bases, the J end by 4 bases, with 9 bases between. The CDR3 runs to 14 residues. CDR3 sequence reads: CASSLGWGADTQYF. The CDR3 DNA reads TGCGCCAGCAGCTTGGGATGGGGCGCAGATACGCAGTATTTT. Based on the CDR3 plus reference TRBV5-1 and TRBJ2-3, the full variable domain is KAGVTQTPRYLIKTRGQQVTLSCSPISGHRSVSWYQQTPGQGLQFLFEYFSETQRNKGNFPGRFSGRQFSNSRSEMNVSTLELGDSALYLCASSLGWGADTQYFGPGTRLTVL.

This clone was observed a handful of times. Other nucleotide sequences in the sample specify the same CDR3. The chain links TRBV19 to TRBJ1-5; D is unresolved. Germline V lookup: CDR1 LNHDA, CDR2 SQIVND (reference sequence). Trimming took 3 bases from V and 6 from J, leaving 3 bases between them. This CDR3 region has 11 residues. The CDR3 loop is CASSIGQPQHF. The CDR3 nucleotides read TGTGCCAGTAGTATTGGTCAGCCCCAGCATTTT.

V gene TRBV30 combines with J gene TRBJ2-1; TRBD1 agrees at 7 bases. The ends lost 4 bases at V and 6 bases at J; junction bases unmatched: 3. The CDR3 has 12 amino acids. Per germline, CDR1 GTSNPN and CDR2 SVGIG (reference sequence). The CDR3 DNA sequence: TGTGCCTGGACCACAGGGGTCAATGAGCAGTTCTTC. As protein: CAWTTGVNEQFF.

The CDR3 protein is CASSYVSGTAIYGYTF. CDR3 nucleotides: TGTGCCAGCAGTTACGTCTCCGGGACAGCGATCTATGGCTACACCTTC. The V call is TRBV6-5, the J call TRBJ1-2; 7 positions match TRBD1. CDR3 size: 16 residues. Unmatched junction bases numbered 10, after V lost 2 bases and J lost 4 bases. From germline, CDR1 is MNHEY and CDR2 SVGAGI.

This clone was counted a few times. The rearrangement uses TRBV11-3 and TRBJ2-5; D not certain. Germline CDR1 is SGHNT and CDR2 is YENEEA. Trimming took 5 bases from V and 4 from J, leaving 11 bases between them. This CDR3 contains 13 residues. This CDR3 reads CASSPSRGETQYF. The CDR3 nucleotides are TGTGCCAGCAGCCCGAGCCGCGGAGAGACCCAGTACTTC. Looking up the rest from reference TRBV11-3 and TRBJ2-5 gives the full variable domain: EAGVVQSPRYKIIEKKQPVAFWCNPISGHNTLYWYLQNLGQGPELLIRYENEEAVDDSQLPKDRFSAERLKGVDSTLKIQPAELGDSAVYLCASSPSRGETQYFGPGTRLLVL.

The gene calls are TRBV5-1 and TRBJ2-6; D possibly matches TRBD1 or TRBD2 (5 bases each). The CDR3 totals 16 residues. Per germline, CDR1 SGHRS and CDR2 YFSETQ. Trimming took 0 bases from V and 5 from J, leaving 12 bases between them. In nucleotides, the CDR3 is TGCGCCAGCAGCTTGGCCGCCGGGGACCGGGCCAACGTCCTGACTTTC. Translating it yields CASSLAAGDRANVLTF.

This clone was seen more than once but under ten times. The rearrangement uses TRBV5-4 and TRBJ2-3; D possibly corresponds to TRBD2 (6 bases). V lost 0 bases to trimming and J lost 2 bases, with 22 bases between them. The CDR3 totals 19 residues. The germline CDR1 and CDR2 sequences are SGHNT and YYREEE (reference sequence). The CDR3 DNA reads as TGTGCCAGCAGCTTGGAGGTAATGGAGCGGAGGGGAAACACAGATACGCAGTATTTT. Residues: CASSLEVMERRGNTDTQYF. The full variable domain, rest sourced from reference TRBV5-4 and TRBJ2-3, is ETGVTQSPTHLIKTRGQQVTLRCSSQSGHNTVSWYQQALGQGPQFIFQYYREEENGRGNFPPRFSGLQFPNYSSELNVNALELDDSALYLCASSLEVMERRGNTDTQYFGPGTRLTVL.

This clone came up a few times. V gene TRBV25-1 combines with J gene TRBJ1-1, with D unclear. This CDR3 region has 15 residues. Germline CDR1 and CDR2: MGHDK and SYGVNS. Trimming took off 1 base at V and 2 bases at J, with 11 bases between the two ends. CDR3 sequence (DNA): TGTGCCAGCAGTGAATGGGGTGTGGGTAACACTGAAGCTTTCTTT. This translates into CASSEWGVGNTEAFF. Full variable domain (outside the CDR3, taken from reference TRBV25-1 and TRBJ1-1): EADIYQTPRYLVIGTGKKITLECSQTMGHDKMYWYQQDPGMELHLIHYSYGVNSTEKGDLSSESTVSRIRTEHFPLTLESARPSHTSQYLCASSEWGVGNTEAFFGQGTRLTVV.

V usage is TRBV4-3 and J usage is TRBJ2-5, with D hard to call. Germline assignment: CDR1 LGHNA and CDR2 YSLEER. The germline V and J ends were trimmed by 4 bases and 0 bases, with 27 bases remaining between them. CDR3 size: 20 residues. CDR3 protein: CASSRIRAVAGELYQETQYF. The CDR3 DNA reads as TGCGCCAGCAGCCGTATTCGAGCAGTAGCAGGAGAACTATACCAAGAGACCCAGTACTTC.

The chain employs TRBV20-1 and TRBJ2-1; D remains ambiguous. CDR3 length: 11 amino acids. Trimming cost V 3 bases and J 10 bases, with 10 bases left between them. Germline CDR1 and CDR2: DFQATT and SNEGSKA (reference sequence). The CDR3 protein is CSASRASEQFF. In DNA form, the CDR3 reads TGCAGTGCTAGTCGGGCAAGCGAGCAGTTCTTC.

The V and J genes are TRBV6-6 and TRBJ1-1, with D unclear. There are 11 residues in the CDR3. CDR1 is MNHNY, CDR2 SVGAGI, per germline (reference sequence). The V and J ends lost 8 bases and 1 base respectively, with 5 bases between them. This CDR3 reads CASATNTEAFF. The CDR3 DNA reads TGTGCCAGCGCAACGAACACTGAAGCTTTCTTT.

The rearrangement links TRBV7-9 to TRBJ2-5; no clear D. In germline, CDR1 is SEHNR, CDR2 FQNEAQ (reference sequence). V lost 1 base to trimming and J lost 1 base, with 10 bases between them. This CDR3 contains 15 residues. The CDR3 coding sequence is TGTGCCAGCAGCTTAGGAAACAGTCGCCAAGAGACCCAGTACTTC. As protein: CASSLGNSRQETQYF.

The rearrangement joins TRBV7-2 to TRBJ2-1; 10 nucleotides match TRBD2. This CDR3 contains 16 residues. Germline CDR1 and CDR2: SGHTA and FQGNSA. The J segment lost 8 bases and the V segment lost 1 base, leaving 8 bases of the junction unmatched. The DNA of the CDR3 is TGTGCCAGCAGCTTAGTCCCTAGCGGGAGTCTGTATGAGCAGTTCTTC. This translates into CASSLVPSGSLYEQFF. Full variable domain (rest looked up from reference TRBV7-2 and TRBJ2-1): GAGVSQSPSNKVTEKGKDVELRCDPISGHTALYWYRQSLGQGLEFLIYFQGNSAPDKSGLPSDRFSAERTGGSVSTLTIQRTQQEDSAVYLCASSLVPSGSLYEQFFGPGTRLTVL.

This rearrangement joins TRBV6-4 to TRBJ2-1, with 9 bases identical to TRBD2. This CDR3 is 15 amino acids long. In germline, CDR1 is MRHNA, CDR2 SNTAGT. The trim removed 8 bases at V and 6 bases at J, leaving 11 bases unmatched. DNA for the CDR3: TGTGCCAGCGGTAGCGGGGGACTGATATTCAATGAGCAGTTCTTC. The encoded protein is CASGSGGLIFNEQFF.

J is TRBJ2-3 and V is TRBV4-2; D may be TRBD2 (5 bases). Trimming removed 1 base from V and 2 bases from J, with 16 bases in between. Germline V gene lookup returns CDR1 LGHNA and CDR2 YNFKEQ. The CDR3 is made up of 17 amino acids. CDR3 bases: TGTGCCAGCAGCCAAGTTACCGGGGTTATATACACAGATACGCAGTATTTT. Translating it yields CASSQVTGVIYTDTQYF.

V and J are TRBV2 and TRBJ1-6, with TRBD1 matching over 12 bases. CDR3 length: 16 residues. Unmatched junction bases numbered 10, after V lost 6 bases and J lost 10 bases. The germline V gene encodes CDR1 SNHLY and CDR2 FYNNEI. DNA of the CDR3: TGTGCCAGCAGGGAAACCATCGGGACAGGGGGCTCACCCCTCCACTTT. It specifies CASRETIGTGGSPLHF.

The V gene is TRBV25-1, the J gene TRBJ2-7, with TRBD1 as a possible D gene (6 bases). CDR1 and CDR2 (germline): MGHDK, SYGVNS. The CDR3 totals 14 residues. Between the trimmed V and J ends, which lost 1 base and 4 bases, there was a span of 11 bases. CDR3 region: CASSESGTNYEQYF. CDR3 in DNA: TGTGCCAGCAGTGAATCGGGGACAAATTACGAGCAGTACTTC.

This clone appeared a few times. The rearrangement joins TRBV5-4 to TRBJ2-5, with 8 bases identical to TRBD1. CDR1 SGHNT and CDR2 YYREEE come from the germline V gene (reference sequence). The junction had 10 bases not matched to a gene; V was cut back by 5 bases and J by 7 bases. This CDR3 has 14 residues. As DNA, the CDR3 is TGTGCCAGCAGAAGTCCGGGACAGGAATCGACCCAGTACTTC. Translation: CASRSPGQESTQYF.

This rearrangement joins TRBV9 to TRBJ2-3; TRBD1 matches at 8 bases. CDR1 and CDR2 from the germline V gene are SGDLS and YYNGEE. The V gene end was trimmed by 4 bases and the J gene end by 6 bases; junction bases not matched to a gene: 4. The CDR3 extends over 13 amino acids. The CDR3 DNA sequence: TGTGCCAGCAGCAACCAGGGGGCTGATACGCAGTATTTT. Translation: CASSNQGADTQYF.

The J gene is TRBJ1-2, the V gene TRBV27; D call uncertain. Trimming took 8 bases from V and 3 from J, leaving 10 bases between them. CDR3 length equals 12 residues. CDR1 is MNHEY and CDR2 is SMNVEV in the germline V gene (reference sequence). The CDR3 here is CASGRRDYGYTF. The CDR3 DNA follows: TGTGCCAGCGGACGACGGGACTATGGCTACACCTTC.

This clone was recorded a few times. This rearrangement joins TRBV5-5 to TRBJ1-2; D not certain. Trimming took 4 bases from V and 6 from J, leaving 13 bases between them. CDR3 length: 13 amino acids. Germline CDR1 reads SGHKS; CDR2 reads YYEKEE (reference sequence). For the CDR3, the DNA is TGTGCCAGCAGCAATTACGTGGGCGATGGCTACACCTTC. Protein: CASSNYVGDGYTF.

This clone has just a few counts. The chain links TRBV25-1 to TRBJ1-2; 8 bases line up with TRBD1. Germline CDR1 and CDR2: MGHDK and SYGVNS. This CDR3 comprises 14 residues. V shed 8 bases, J shed 4 bases, and the junction held 9 bases outside the gene matches. The CDR3 sequence: CASGAPGGVYGYTF. The CDR3 DNA reads TGTGCCAGCGGGGCGCCAGGGGGCGTCTATGGCTACACCTTC.

This clone was recorded a few times. V is TRBV19 and J is TRBJ2-1; 9 bases fit TRBD2. Germline V gene data show CDR1 as LNHDA and CDR2 as SQIVND (reference sequence). The CDR3 has 15 amino acids. V lost 4 bases to trimming and J lost 4 bases; unmatched junction nucleotides: 5. The chain's CDR3 is CASSTRLAEYNEQFF. CDR3 in DNA: TGTGCCAGTAGTACCCGACTAGCGGAGTACAATGAGCAGTTCTTC.